One TCR beta chain is described in this entry. TCRdb's copy holds only in-frame clones and misses some; the assay was immunoSEQ multiplex PCR. The sample has about 160,000 clones; roughly 84% are singletons. This sample was included in a study of cytomegalovirus exposure and HLA in healthy donors. Germline lookup yields CDR1 LNHNV and CDR2 YYDKDF (reference sequence). The CDR3 consists of 13 residues. V was cut by 1 base and J by 8 bases, with 11 bases left in between. The J gene is TRBJ1-1, the V gene TRBV15, with unresolved D. Source material: PBMCs. The receptor was derived from a man in his thirties or forties in good health and CMV-seropositive. CDR3 coding DNA: TGTGCCACCAGCAGAGCGCTTTCCAGAGAAGCTTTCTTT. Translated, it gives CATSRALSREAFF. Complete variable domain (other parts from reference TRBV15 and TRBJ1-1): DAMVIQNPRYQVTQFGKPVTLSCSQTLNHNVMYWYQQKSSQAPKLLFHYYDKDFNNEADTPDNFQSRRPNTSFCFLDIRSPGLGDTAMYLCATSRALSREAFFGQGTRLTVV.